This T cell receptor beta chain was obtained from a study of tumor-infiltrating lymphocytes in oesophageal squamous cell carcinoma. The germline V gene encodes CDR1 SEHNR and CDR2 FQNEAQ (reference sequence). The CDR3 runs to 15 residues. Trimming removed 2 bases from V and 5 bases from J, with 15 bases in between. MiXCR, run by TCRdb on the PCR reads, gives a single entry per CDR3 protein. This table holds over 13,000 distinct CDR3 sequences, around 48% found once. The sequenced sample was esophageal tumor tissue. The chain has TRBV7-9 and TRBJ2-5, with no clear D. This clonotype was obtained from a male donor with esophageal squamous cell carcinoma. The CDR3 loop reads CASSLLVTWVETQYF. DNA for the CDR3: TGTGCCAGCAGCTTATTAGTTACCTGGGTGGAGACCCAGTACTTC.